This entry describes one T cell receptor (beta chain). This is likely a read error, given that the CDR3 carries no conserved phenylalanine or tryptophan at its end. This sample stems from a study of glioma-infiltrating T cells. TCR alpha and beta CDR3 regions were amplified from RNA using iRepertoire nested multiplex PCR. One entry per CDR3 protein results from TCRdb running MiXCR on the multiplex PCR reads. The data hold around 90,000 distinct CDR3 sequences, with 35% to 45% observed a single time. The V end lost 0 bases, the J end lost 3 bases, and 12 bases lay between the germline ends. The germline V gene has CDR1 SGHDT and CDR2 YYEEEE. The CDR3 is made up of 15 amino acids.

The chain has TRBV5-6 and TRBJ1-1, with a weak D call TRBD1 (6 bases). The source is a human donor with low-grade glioma or glioblastoma, undergoing nonglioma brain surgery, or in good health (not recorded which). The specimen was glioma tissue, nonneoplastic brain tissue, or PBMCs (not recorded which). Here the CDR3 reads CASSLVRGADTEAFS. The CDR3 region has the DNA TGTGCCAGCAGCTTGGTTAGGGGGGCAGACACTGAAGCTTTCTCT.